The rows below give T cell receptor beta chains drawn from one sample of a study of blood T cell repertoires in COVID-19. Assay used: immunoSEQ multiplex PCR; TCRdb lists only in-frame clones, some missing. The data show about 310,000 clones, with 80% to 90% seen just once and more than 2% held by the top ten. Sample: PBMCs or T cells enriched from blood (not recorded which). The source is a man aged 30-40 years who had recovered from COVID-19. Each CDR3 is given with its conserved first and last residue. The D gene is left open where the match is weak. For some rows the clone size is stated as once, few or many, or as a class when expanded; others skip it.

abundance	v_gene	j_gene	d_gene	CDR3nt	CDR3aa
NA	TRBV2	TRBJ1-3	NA	TGTGCCAGCAGTATTCAGGTAGCTGGAAACACCATATATTTT	CASSIQVAGNTIYF
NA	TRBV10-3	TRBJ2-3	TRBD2	TGTGCCATCCGGACTAGCGGGGGGGTTCTAAATACGCAGTATTTT	CAIRTSGGVLNTQYF
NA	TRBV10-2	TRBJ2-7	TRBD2	TGCGCCAGCAGGGACCCGGGACTAGCGGTTACCTACGAGCAGTACTTC	CASRDPGLAVTYEQYF
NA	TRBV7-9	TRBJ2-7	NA	TGTGCCAGCAGACAGGGTAGTCACTACGAGCAGTACTTC	CASRQGSHYEQYF
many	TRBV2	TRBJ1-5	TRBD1	TGTGCCAGCAGCAGAGACAGGGCCGACAATCAGCCCCAGCATTTT	CASSRDRADNQPQHF
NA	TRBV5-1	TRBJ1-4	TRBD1	TGCGCCAGCAGCTGGACAGGGGGCATCACTAATGAAAAACTGTTTTTT	CASSWTGGITNEKLFF
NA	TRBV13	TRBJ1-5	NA	TGTGCCAGCAGCTTAGGACCTCTTAAACCCGGGACAAACGGGCATCAGCCCCAGCATTTT	CASSLGPLKPGTNGHQPQHF
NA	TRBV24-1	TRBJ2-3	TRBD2	TGTGCCACCAGTGACCAGACTAGCGGGGGGGCAAATACGCAGTATTTT	CATSDQTSGGANTQYF
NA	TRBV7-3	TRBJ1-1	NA	TGTGCCAGCAGCTTAAACGCTTTCGGGAACACTGAAGCTTTCTTT	CASSLNAFGNTEAFF
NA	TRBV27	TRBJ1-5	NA	TGTGCCAGCAGTTTAGACTCCCCTAGCAATCAGCCCCAGCATTTT	CASSLDSPSNQPQHF
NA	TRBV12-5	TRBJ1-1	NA	TGTGCTAGTGGTTTGGTAGGCCACCTGCGGACAACGAACACTGAAGCTTTCTTT	CASGLVGHLRTTNTEAFF
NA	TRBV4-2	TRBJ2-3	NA	TGTGCCAGCAGCGATCACCGTGAGGCAGATACGCAGTATTTT	CASSDHREADTQYF
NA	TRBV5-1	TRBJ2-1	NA	TGCGCCAGCAGCTTGGGATCTGGCAGTAATGAGCAGTTCTTC	CASSLGSGSNEQFF
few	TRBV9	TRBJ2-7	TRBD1	TGTGCCAGCAGCCCGCGTCCAGGGACAGGGGTCTACGAGCAGTACTTC	CASSPRPGTGVYEQYF
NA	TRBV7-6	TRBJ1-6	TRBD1	TGTGCCAGCAGCTTAGGTGGGCGGACAGGGGCAAATTCACCCCTCCACTTT	CASSLGGRTGANSPLHF